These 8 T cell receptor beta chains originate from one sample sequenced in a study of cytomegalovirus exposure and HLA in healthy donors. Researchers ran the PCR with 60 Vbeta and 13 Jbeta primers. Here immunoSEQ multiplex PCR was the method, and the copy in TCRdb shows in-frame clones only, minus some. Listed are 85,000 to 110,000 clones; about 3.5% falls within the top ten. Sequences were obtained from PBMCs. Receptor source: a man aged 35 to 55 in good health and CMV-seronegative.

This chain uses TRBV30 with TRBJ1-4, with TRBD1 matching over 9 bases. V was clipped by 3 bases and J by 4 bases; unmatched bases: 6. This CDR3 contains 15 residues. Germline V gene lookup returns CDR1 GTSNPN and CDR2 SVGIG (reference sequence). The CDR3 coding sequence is TGTGCCTGGAGAGTGAGGGACAGGGTTAATGAAAAACTGTTTTTT. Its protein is CAWRVRDRVNEKLFF.

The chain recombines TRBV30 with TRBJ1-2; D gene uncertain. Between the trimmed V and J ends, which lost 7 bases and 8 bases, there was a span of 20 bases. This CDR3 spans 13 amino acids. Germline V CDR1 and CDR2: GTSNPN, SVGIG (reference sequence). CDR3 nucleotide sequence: TGTGCCTTGGAAAATATGGCAGGCGCCGGCTACACCTTC. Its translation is CALENMAGAGYTF.

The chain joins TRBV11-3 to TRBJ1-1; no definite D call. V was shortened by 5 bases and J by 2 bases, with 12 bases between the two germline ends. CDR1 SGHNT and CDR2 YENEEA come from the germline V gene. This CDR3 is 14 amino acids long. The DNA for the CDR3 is TGTGCCAGCAGCGCCGTTCCAGGTAACACTGAAGCTTTCTTT. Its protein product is CASSAVPGNTEAFF.

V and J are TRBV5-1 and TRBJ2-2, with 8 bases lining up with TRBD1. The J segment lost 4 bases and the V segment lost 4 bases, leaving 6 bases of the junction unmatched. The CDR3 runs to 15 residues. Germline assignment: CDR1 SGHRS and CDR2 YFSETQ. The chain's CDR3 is CASSRTGSVTGELFF. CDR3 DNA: TGCGCCAGCAGCCGGACAGGGTCGGTCACCGGGGAGCTGTTTTTT.

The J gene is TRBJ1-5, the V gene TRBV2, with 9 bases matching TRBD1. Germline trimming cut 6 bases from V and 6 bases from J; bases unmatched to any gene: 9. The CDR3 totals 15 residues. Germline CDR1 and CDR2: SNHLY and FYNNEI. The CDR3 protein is CASSAITGGGQPQHF. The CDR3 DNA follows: TGTGCCAGCAGCGCCATTACAGGGGGCGGTCAGCCCCAGCATTTT.

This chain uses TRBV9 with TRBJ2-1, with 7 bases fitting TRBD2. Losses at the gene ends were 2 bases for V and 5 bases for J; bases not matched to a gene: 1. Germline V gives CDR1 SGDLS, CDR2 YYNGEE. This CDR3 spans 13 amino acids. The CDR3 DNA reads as TGTGCCAGCAGCGTGGGGACTAACAATGAGCAGTTCTTC. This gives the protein CASSVGTNNEQFF.

The CDR3 region is CASSSTQGYYEQYF. In DNA, the CDR3 is TGTGCCAGCAGCTCGACACAGGGATACTACGAGCAGTACTTC. The rearrangement links TRBV7-9 to TRBJ2-5, with D maybe TRBD1 (6 bases). The end of the DNA aligns better with TRBJ2-7, so the J call may be wrong. This CDR3 is built from 14 residues. CDR1 and CDR2 (germline): SEHNR, FQNEAQ (reference sequence).

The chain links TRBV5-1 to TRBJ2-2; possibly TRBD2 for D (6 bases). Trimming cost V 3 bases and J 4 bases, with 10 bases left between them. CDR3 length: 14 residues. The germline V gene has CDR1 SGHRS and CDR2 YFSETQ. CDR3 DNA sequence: TGCGCCAGCAGCTCTATGGGGGGCACCGGGGAGCTGTTTTTT. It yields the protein CASSSMGGTGELFF.